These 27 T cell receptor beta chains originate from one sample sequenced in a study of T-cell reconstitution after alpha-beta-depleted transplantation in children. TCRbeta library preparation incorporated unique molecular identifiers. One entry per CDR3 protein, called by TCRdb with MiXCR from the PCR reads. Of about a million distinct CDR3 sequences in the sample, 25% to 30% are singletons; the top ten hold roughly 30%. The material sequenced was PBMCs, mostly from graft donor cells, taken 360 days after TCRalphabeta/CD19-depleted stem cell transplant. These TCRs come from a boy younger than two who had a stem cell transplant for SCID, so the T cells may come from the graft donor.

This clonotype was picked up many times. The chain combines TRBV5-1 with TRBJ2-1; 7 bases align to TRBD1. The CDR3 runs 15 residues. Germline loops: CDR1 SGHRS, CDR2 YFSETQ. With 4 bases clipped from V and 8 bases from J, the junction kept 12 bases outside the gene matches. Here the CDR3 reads CASSPQGVWGHEQFF. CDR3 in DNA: TGCGCCAGCAGCCCCCAGGGGGTTTGGGGCCATGAGCAGTTCTTC.

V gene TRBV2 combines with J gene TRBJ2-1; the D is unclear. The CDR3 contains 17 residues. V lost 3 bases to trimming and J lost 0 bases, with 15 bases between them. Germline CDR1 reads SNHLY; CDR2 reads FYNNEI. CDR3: CASSEVVFLHSYNEQFF. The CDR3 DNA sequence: TGTGCCAGCAGTGAGGTCGTCTTCTTACACTCCTACAATGAGCAGTTCTTC. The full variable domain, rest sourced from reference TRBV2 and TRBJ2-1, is EPEVTQTPSHQVTQMGQEVILRCVPISNHLYFYWYRQILGQKVEFLVSFYNNEISEKSEIFDDQFSVERPDGSNFTLKIRSTKLEDSAMYFCASSEVVFLHSYNEQFFGPGTRLTVL.

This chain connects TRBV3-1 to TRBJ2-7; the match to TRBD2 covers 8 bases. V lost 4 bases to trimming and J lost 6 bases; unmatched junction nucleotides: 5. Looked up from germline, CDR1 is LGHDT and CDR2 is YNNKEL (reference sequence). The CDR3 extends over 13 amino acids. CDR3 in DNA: TGTGCCAGCAGCCCGACGGGAGGGGCCGAGCAGTACTTC. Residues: CASSPTGGAEQYF.

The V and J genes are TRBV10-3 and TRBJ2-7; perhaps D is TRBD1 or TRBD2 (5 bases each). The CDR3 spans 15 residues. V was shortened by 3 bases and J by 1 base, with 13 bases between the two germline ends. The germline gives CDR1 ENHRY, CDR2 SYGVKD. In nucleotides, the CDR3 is TGTGCCATCAGTGACTGGGACGGTCTTTCCTACGAGCAGTACTTC. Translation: CAISDWDGLSYEQYF.

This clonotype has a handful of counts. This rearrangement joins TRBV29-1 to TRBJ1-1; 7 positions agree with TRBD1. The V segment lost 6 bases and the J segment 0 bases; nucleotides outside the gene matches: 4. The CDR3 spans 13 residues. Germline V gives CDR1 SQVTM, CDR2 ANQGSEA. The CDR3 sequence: CSVLGQMNTEAFF. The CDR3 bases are TGCAGCGTCCTGGGACAGATGAACACTGAAGCTTTCTTT. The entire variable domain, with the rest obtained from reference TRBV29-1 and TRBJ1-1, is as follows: SAVISQKPSRDICQRGTSLTIQCQVDSQVTMMFWYRQQPGQSLTLIATANQGSEATYESGFVIDKFPISRPNLTFSTLTVSNMSPEDSSIYLCSVLGQMNTEAFFGQGTRLTVV.

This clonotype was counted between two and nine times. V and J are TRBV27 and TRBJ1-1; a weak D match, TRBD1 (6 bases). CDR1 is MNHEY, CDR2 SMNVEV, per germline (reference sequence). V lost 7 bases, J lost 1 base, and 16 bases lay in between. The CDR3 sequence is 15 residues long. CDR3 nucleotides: TGTGCCAGCAAGGTTAGGGGAGGGGGGAACACTGAAGCTTTCTTT. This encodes CASKVRGGGNTEAFF.

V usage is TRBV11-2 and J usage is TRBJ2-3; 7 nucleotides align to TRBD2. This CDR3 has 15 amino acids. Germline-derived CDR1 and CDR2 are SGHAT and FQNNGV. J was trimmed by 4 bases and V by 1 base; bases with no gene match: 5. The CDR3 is CASSLGTSVADTQYF. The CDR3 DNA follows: TGTGCCAGCAGCTTAGGGACTAGTGTCGCAGATACGCAGTATTTT.

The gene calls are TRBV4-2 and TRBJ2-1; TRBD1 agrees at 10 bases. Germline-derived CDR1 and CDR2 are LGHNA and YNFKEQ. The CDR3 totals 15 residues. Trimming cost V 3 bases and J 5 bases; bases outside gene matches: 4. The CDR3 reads CASSHPGTGDNEQFF. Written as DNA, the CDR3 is TGTGCCAGCAGCCACCCCGGGACAGGGGACAATGAGCAGTTCTTC.

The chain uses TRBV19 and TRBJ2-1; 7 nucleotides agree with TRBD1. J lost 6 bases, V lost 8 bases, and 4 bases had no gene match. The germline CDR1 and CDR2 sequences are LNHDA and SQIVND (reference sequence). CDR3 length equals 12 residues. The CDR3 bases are TGTGCCAGTTCCGACAGGGCCAATGAGCAGTTCTTC. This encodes CASSDRANEQFF.

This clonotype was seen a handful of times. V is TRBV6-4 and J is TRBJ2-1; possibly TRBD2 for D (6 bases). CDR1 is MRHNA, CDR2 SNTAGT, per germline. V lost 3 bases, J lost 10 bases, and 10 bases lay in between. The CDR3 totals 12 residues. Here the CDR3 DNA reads TGTGCCAGCAGTGAGAGGAGGGACGAGCAGTTCTTC. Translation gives CASSERRDEQFF.

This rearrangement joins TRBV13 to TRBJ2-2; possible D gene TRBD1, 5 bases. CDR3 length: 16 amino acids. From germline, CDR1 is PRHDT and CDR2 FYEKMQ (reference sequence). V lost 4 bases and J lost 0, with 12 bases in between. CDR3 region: CASSSLTGANTGELFF. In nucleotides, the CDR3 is TGTGCCAGCAGCTCACTTACAGGAGCGAACACCGGGGAGCTGTTTTTT.

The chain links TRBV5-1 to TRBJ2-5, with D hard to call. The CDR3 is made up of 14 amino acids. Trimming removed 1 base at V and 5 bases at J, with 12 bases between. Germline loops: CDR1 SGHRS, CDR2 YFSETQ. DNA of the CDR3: TGCGCCAGCAGCTTGAGGAGCAATATGGAGACCCAGTACTTC. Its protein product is CASSLRSNMETQYF.

CDR3 protein: CASSGRTGKTGELFF. CDR3 DNA sequence: TGCGCCAGCAGCGGGCGGACAGGGAAAACCGGGGAGCTGTTTTTT. This chain joins TRBV5-1 and TRBJ2-2; 8 bases agree with TRBD1. Germline-derived CDR1 and CDR2 are SGHRS and YFSETQ. The J segment lost 5 bases and the V segment lost 4 bases, leaving 7 bases of the junction unmatched. This CDR3 region has 15 residues. Full variable domain (rest looked up from reference TRBV5-1 and TRBJ2-2): KAGVTQTPRYLIKTRGQQVTLSCSPISGHRSVSWYQQTPGQGLQFLFEYFSETQRNKGNFPGRFSGRQFSNSRSEMNVSTLELGDSALYLCASSGRTGKTGELFFGEGSRLTVL.

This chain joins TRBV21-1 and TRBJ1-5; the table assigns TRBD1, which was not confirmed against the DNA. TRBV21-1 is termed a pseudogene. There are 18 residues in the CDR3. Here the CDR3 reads CASSSRSLAGVRNQPQHF. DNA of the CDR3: TGTGCCAGCAGTTCCCGGTCCCTTGCCGGGGTTCGCAATCAGCCCCAGCATTTT.

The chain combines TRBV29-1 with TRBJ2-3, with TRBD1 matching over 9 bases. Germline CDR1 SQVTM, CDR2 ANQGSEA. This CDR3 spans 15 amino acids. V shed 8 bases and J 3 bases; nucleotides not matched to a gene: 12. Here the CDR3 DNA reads TGCAGCACCTCTTCGCGGGACAGGGTTACAGATACGCAGTATTTT. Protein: CSTSSRDRVTDTQYF.

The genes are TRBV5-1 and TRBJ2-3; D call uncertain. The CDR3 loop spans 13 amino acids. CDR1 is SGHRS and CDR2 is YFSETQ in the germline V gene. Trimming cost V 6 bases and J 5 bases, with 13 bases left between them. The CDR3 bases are TGCGCCAGCAACTTCGATTTGGGAGATACGCAGTATTTT. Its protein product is CASNFDLGDTQYF.

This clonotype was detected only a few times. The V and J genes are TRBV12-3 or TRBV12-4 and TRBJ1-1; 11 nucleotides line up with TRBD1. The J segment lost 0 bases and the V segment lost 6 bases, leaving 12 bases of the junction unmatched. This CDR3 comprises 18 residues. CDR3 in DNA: TGTGCCAGCAGGGGACAGGGGGATCGAAGCCTCATGAACACTGAAGCTTTCTTT. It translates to CASRGQGDRSLMNTEAFF.

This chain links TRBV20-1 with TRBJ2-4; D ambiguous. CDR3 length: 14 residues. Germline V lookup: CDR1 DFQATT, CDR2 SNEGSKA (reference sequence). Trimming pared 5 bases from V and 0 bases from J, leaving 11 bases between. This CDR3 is CSALANLAKNIQYF. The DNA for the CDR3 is TGCAGTGCTCTCGCAAACCTAGCCAAAAACATTCAGTACTTC.

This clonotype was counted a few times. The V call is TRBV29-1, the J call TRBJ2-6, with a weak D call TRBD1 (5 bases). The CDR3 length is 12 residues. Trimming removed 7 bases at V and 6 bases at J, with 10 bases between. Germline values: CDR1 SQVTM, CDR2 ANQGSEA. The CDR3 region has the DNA TGCAGCGCTGGACAACAGGCCAACGTCCTGACTTTC. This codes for CSAGQQANVLTF.

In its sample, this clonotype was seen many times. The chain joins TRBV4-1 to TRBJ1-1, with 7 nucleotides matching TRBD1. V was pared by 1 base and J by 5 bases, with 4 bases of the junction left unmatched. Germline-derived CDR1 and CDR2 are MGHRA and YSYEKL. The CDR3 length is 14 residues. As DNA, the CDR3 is TGCGCCAGCAGCCAAGTAGGCAGGGGGACTGAAGCTTTCTTT. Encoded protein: CASSQVGRGTEAFF.

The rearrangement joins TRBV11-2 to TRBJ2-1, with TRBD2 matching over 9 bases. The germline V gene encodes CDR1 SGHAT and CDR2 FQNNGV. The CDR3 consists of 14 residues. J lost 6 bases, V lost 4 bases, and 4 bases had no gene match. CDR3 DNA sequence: TGTGCCAGCAGCTGGGCGGGGGGGCGCAATGAGCAGTTCTTC. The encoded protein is CASSWAGGRNEQFF.

In DNA form, the CDR3 reads TGCAGTGCTAAGACAGTGTCCTCCTTCATGAACACTGAAGCTTTCTTT. Residues: CSAKTVSSFMNTEAFF. This chain uses TRBV20-1 with TRBJ1-1; maybe TRBD1 (5 bases). The V gene lost 4 bases and the J gene lost 0 bases, with 18 bases spanning the gap. The CDR3 is 16 residues long. CDR1 and CDR2 from the germline V gene are DFQATT and SNEGSKA (reference sequence).

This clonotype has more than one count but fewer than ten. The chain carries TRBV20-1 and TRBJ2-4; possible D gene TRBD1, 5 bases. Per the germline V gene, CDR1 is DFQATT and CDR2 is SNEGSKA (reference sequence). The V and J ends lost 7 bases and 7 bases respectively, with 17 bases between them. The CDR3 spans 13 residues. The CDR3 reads CSGGVAPGNIQYF. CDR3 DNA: TGCAGTGGAGGAGTGGCACCAGGGAACATTCAGTACTTC.

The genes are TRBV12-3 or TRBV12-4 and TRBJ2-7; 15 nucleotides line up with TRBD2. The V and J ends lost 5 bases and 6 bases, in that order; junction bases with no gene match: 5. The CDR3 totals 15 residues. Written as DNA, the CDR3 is TGTGCCAGCAGTCCCCAGGGACTAGCGGGGGGCGAGCAGTACTTC. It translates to CASSPQGLAGGEQYF.

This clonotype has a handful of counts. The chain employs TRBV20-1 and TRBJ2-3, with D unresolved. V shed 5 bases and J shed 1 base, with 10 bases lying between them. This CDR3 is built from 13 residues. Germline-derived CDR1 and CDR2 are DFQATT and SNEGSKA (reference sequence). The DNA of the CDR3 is TGCAGTGCTCCCCACTTCGGCACAGATACGCAGTATTTT. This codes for CSAPHFGTDTQYF.

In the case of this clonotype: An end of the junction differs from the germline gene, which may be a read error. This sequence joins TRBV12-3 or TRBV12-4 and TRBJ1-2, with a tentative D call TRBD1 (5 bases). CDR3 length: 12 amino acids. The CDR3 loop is CASSLGGGSRSF. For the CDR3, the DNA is TGTGCCAGCAGTTTAGGGGGGGGTAGCAGGTCCTTC.

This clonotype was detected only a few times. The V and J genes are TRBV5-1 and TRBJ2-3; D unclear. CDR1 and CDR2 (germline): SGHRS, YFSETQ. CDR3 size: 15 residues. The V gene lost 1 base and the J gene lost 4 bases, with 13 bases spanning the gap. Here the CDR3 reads CASSLMASRADTQYF. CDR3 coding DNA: TGCGCCAGCAGCTTGATGGCTTCCCGGGCAGATACGCAGTATTTT. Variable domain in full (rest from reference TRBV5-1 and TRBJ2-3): KAGVTQTPRYLIKTRGQQVTLSCSPISGHRSVSWYQQTPGQGLQFLFEYFSETQRNKGNFPGRFSGRQFSNSRSEMNVSTLELGDSALYLCASSLMASRADTQYFGPGTRLTVL.